A single T cell receptor beta chain is shown here with its context. Its antigen is unidentified. This sample was taken from a study of long-term antiretroviral therapy in people with HIV. Prior to DNA extraction, the samples held roughly 1-10 million cryopreserved PBMC. The CDR3 has 15 residues. CDR1 and CDR2 from the germline V gene are SGHTA and FQGNSA. V lost 3 bases and J 2 bases, leaving 11 bases between the germline ends. Whole-study results and caveats: ART preceded a rise in diversity that nonetheless stayed lower than in transplant donor controls.

Assay version v3.0 of immunoSEQ was used, and it was run at survey level. Profiling relied on immunoSEQ multiplex PCR, and the TCRdb table lists in-frame clones only, not all of them. Among around 16,000 clones listed, roughly 88% were seen once. This clonotype was obtained from a middle-aged man with HIV. The material sequenced was unsorted PBMCs, taken 0.7 years before starting antiretroviral therapy. The chain has TRBV7-2 and TRBJ2-1; maybe TRBD1 (7 bases). The CDR3 sequence: CASSFAGQTYNEQFF. CDR3 DNA: TGTGCCAGCAGCTTCGCGGGACAGACCTACAATGAGCAGTTCTTC.